The subject of this entry is one T cell receptor beta chain. Data came from immunoSEQ multiplex PCR; TCRdb stores just in-frame clones and leaves some out. The sample carries just over 60,000 clones, more than 70% recorded once. The entry originates in a study of blood T cell repertoires in COVID-19. The trim removed 5 bases at V and 2 bases at J, leaving 1 base unmatched. Germline V CDR1 and CDR2: MNHEY, SVGEGT. This CDR3 has 14 amino acids. The rearrangement joins TRBV6-2 or TRBV6-3 to TRBJ2-3; 10 bases align to TRBD2. The receptor was isolated from a man aged 25-45 years with COVID-19, enrolled during active disease. The sample consisted of peripheral blood. The CDR3 loop is CASSSGGATDTQYF. The CDR3 DNA reads TGTGCCAGCAGTAGCGGGGGGGCCACAGATACGCAGTATTTT.